The 25 T cell receptor beta chains in this list originate from one sample, sequenced in a study of shared clonotypes between healthy human individuals. Data came from immunoSEQ multiplex PCR; TCRdb stores just in-frame clones and leaves some out. Of 850,000 to 1,100,000 clones listed, approximately 75% are singletons. The sequenced sample was memory CD4+ T cells from PBMCs. Subset in this sample: CD45RA-negative fraction. These receptors were obtained from a man between 18 and 35 years old in good health. Some clones in this sample may be carry-over from other donors' samples.

This clone has just one count. V usage is TRBV5-1 and J usage is TRBJ1-1; D ambiguous. The CDR3 length is 14 residues. V shed 1 base and J shed 4 bases, with 11 bases lying between them. The germline gives CDR1 SGHRS, CDR2 YFSETQ. The CDR3 DNA is TGCGCCAGCAGCTTGACCCCAGTTGGCACTGAAGCTTTCTTT. It translates to CASSLTPVGTEAFF. Together with reference TRBV5-1 and TRBJ1-1, the CDR3 gives the full variable domain: KAGVTQTPRYLIKTRGQQVTLSCSPISGHRSVSWYQQTPGQGLQFLFEYFSETQRNKGNFPGRFSGRQFSNSRSEMNVSTLELGDSALYLCASSLTPVGTEAFFGQGTRLTVV.

V is TRBV2 and J is TRBJ2-5; TRBD1 agrees at 7 bases. The CDR3 is 14 residues long. Trimming removed 5 bases from V and 2 bases from J; junction bases left unmatched: 5. CDR1 and CDR2 from the germline V gene are SNHLY and FYNNEI. CDR3 loop: CASSRRTGQETQYF. CDR3 coding DNA: TGTGCCAGCAGTCGCCGGACAGGACAAGAGACCCAGTACTTC.

The rearrangement uses TRBV28 and TRBJ2-1, with 9 bases lining up with TRBD2. Germline CDR1 MDHEN, CDR2 SYDVKM. After removal of 3 bases from V and 9 bases from J, the junction contained 15 bases not matched to a gene. This CDR3 region has 17 residues. The DNA of the CDR3 is TGTGCCAGCAGTTTGTCTTTGGGACTAGCAATTAATAGTGAGCAGTTCTTC. Its protein product is CASSLSLGLAINSEQFF.

The V gene is TRBV30, the J gene TRBJ1-2; D remains ambiguous. The CDR3 covers 15 residues. Germline V gives CDR1 GTSNPN, CDR2 SVGIG (reference sequence). The V gene lost 2 bases and the J gene lost 5 bases, with 18 bases spanning the gap. Here the CDR3 DNA reads TGTGCCTGGAGTCGGGTATGGCCCTTTCGGTATGGCTACACCTTC. This translates into CAWSRVWPFRYGYTF.

J is TRBJ2-7 and V is TRBV25-1; D remains ambiguous. CDR3 length: 16 amino acids. V was pared by 4 bases and J by 0 bases, with 16 bases between. Per the germline V gene, CDR1 is MGHDK and CDR2 is SYGVNS. DNA for the CDR3: TGTGCCAGCAGTGGCCTCGGTGATAGGAGCTCCTACGAGCAGTACTTC. This sequence encodes CASSGLGDRSSYEQYF.

This clone was found once. Other nucleotide sequences from this sample produce the same CDR3. The chain links TRBV18 to TRBJ2-5; a possible D gene is TRBD2 (6 bases). Per the germline V gene, CDR1 is KGHSH and CDR2 is LQKENI. This CDR3 has 13 residues. The germline V and J ends were trimmed by 3 bases and 5 bases, with 10 bases remaining between them. The CDR3 DNA reads TGTGCCAGCTCACCGGGAGGAGGGGAGACCCAGTACTTC. This codes for CASSPGGGETQYF.

The chain carries TRBV5-4 and TRBJ2-7; D gene ambiguous. Per the germline V gene, CDR1 is SGHNT and CDR2 is YYREEE (reference sequence). V lost 5 bases and J 3 bases, leaving 12 bases between the germline ends. The CDR3 sequence is 13 residues long. CDR3 amino acids: CASRSPPSYEQYF. The CDR3 region has the DNA TGTGCCAGCAGATCTCCCCCGAGCTACGAGCAGTACTTC.

V and J are TRBV7-9 and TRBJ2-1, with TRBD2 matching over 10 bases. CDR1 is SEHNR, CDR2 FQNEAQ, per germline (reference sequence). The CDR3 runs to 17 residues. Unmatched junction bases numbered 9, after V lost 5 bases and J lost 2 bases. In nucleotides, the CDR3 is TGTGCCAGCAGCCAAATCAGCGGGAGGGCCGCCTACAATGAGCAGTTCTTC. Protein: CASSQISGRAAYNEQFF.

The gene calls are TRBV5-1 and TRBJ2-5; D is tentatively TRBD1 or TRBD2 (5 bases each). Germline CDR1 and CDR2: SGHRS and YFSETQ. Trimming cost V 4 bases and J 5 bases, with 18 bases left between them. The CDR3 covers 15 residues. The CDR3 spells CASSDPGTSWETQYF. CDR3 DNA sequence: TGCGCCAGCAGCGATCCCGGGACCTCGTGGGAGACCCAGTACTTC.

This chain uses TRBV29-1 with TRBJ2-2; D gene unclear. The CDR3 is 13 residues long. From germline, CDR1 is SQVTM and CDR2 ANQGSEA. V dropped 2 bases and J dropped 5 bases, with 9 bases sitting between them. CDR3: CSVEPGKTGELFF. In DNA form, the CDR3 reads TGCAGCGTTGAACCCGGTAAGACCGGGGAGCTGTTTTTT.

V gene TRBV2 combines with J gene TRBJ2-1; unclear D gene. Trimming took 6 bases from V and 6 from J, leaving 12 bases between them. CDR1 and CDR2 (germline): SNHLY, FYNNEI. The CDR3 extends over 13 amino acids. CDR3 DNA: TGTGCCAGCAGCGGCGAGCAGTTCAATGAGCAGTTCTTC. This codes for CASSGEQFNEQFF.

The rearrangement links TRBV29-1 to TRBJ1-2; D might be TRBD1 (6 bases). The CDR3 spans 12 residues. Trimming removed 5 bases from V and 2 bases from J, with 9 bases in between. The germline V gene has CDR1 SQVTM and CDR2 ANQGSEA. CDR3: CSVSTGNYGYTF. The CDR3 region has the DNA TGCAGCGTTTCAACAGGGAACTATGGCTACACCTTC.

This chain connects TRBV6-6 to TRBJ2-2; D unclear. This CDR3 region has 13 residues. Germline CDR1 MNHNY, CDR2 SVGAGI (reference sequence). Trimming left V 7 bases short and J 4 bases short, with 10 bases between. This chain's CDR3 is CASINRGTGELFF. CDR3 nucleotide sequence: TGTGCCAGCATCAATCGTGGCACCGGGGAGCTGTTTTTT.

The V and J genes are TRBV10-3 and TRBJ1-3, with a weak D call TRBD1 (5 bases). The length of the CDR3 is 14 residues. Trimming pared 6 bases from V and 2 bases from J, leaving 11 bases between. Germline V gives CDR1 ENHRY, CDR2 SYGVKD. The CDR3 nucleotides are TGTGCCATCAGATCTGACAGAACTGGAAACACCATATATTTT. It is translated as CAIRSDRTGNTIYF.

V usage is TRBV11-2 and J usage is TRBJ2-7; D might be TRBD2 (5 bases). This CDR3 spans 13 amino acids. The germline CDR1 and CDR2 sequences are SGHAT and FQNNGV. V shed 6 bases and J shed 2 bases, with 11 bases lying between them. The CDR3 sequence is CASRLGSAYEQYF. DNA of the CDR3: TGTGCCAGCAGACTAGGGTCAGCCTACGAGCAGTACTTC.

The chain has TRBV20-1 and TRBJ1-6, with D unclear. Germline V gene lookup returns CDR1 DFQATT and CDR2 SNEGSKA (reference sequence). The CDR3 consists of 11 residues. With 6 bases removed from V and 14 bases from J, the gap between germline ends came to 14 bases. Here the CDR3 reads CSAERSLTLHF. CDR3 nucleotide sequence: TGCAGTGCCGAAAGGTCCCTGACCCTCCACTTT.

The rearrangement joins TRBV19 to TRBJ1-5; D is undetermined. The CDR3 is 13 residues long. CDR1 is LNHDA, CDR2 SQIVND, per germline (reference sequence). V gave up 9 bases and J gave up 4 bases, with 13 bases separating them. The CDR3 spells CASRRWRNQPQHF. The CDR3 bases are TGTGCCAGCCGTCGATGGAGGAATCAGCCCCAGCATTTT.

J is TRBJ1-2 and V is TRBV18; D possibly corresponds to TRBD1 (6 bases). The CDR3 length is 12 residues. Germline CDR1 reads KGHSH; CDR2 reads LQKENI. V dropped 6 bases and J dropped 4 bases, with 9 bases sitting between them. The CDR3 reads CASSGGGYGYTF. The DNA for the CDR3 is TGTGCCAGCTCGGGGGGCGGCTATGGCTACACCTTC.

This chain uses TRBV28 with TRBJ2-7; 7 bases are shared with TRBD1. V was clipped by 2 bases and J by 3 bases; unmatched bases: 7. The germline CDR1 and CDR2 sequences are MDHEN and SYDVKM. The CDR3 is 15 amino acids. CDR3 region: CASSLVTGMNYEQYF. The CDR3 nucleotides read TGTGCCAGCAGTTTAGTGACAGGGATGAACTACGAGCAGTACTTC.

This clone is a singleton in its sample. The genes are TRBV27 and TRBJ2-7; unclear D gene. CDR3 length: 14 residues. CDR1 and CDR2 (germline): MNHEY, SMNVEV (reference sequence). V dropped 3 bases and J dropped 0 bases, with 9 bases sitting between them. CDR3 amino acids: CASSLVAGSYEQYF. The CDR3 DNA sequence: TGTGCCAGCAGTTTGGTGGCAGGCTCCTACGAGCAGTACTTC.

This clone was found once. The rearrangement links TRBV5-1 to TRBJ1-4, with D hard to call. Germline loops: CDR1 SGHRS, CDR2 YFSETQ. V lost 4 bases and J lost 4, with 17 bases in between. The CDR3 has 16 residues. Here the CDR3 reads CASSPAAQTFNEKLFF. CDR3 nucleotides: TGCGCCAGCAGCCCCGCCGCCCAAACATTTAATGAAAAACTGTTTTTT.

CDR3 in amino acids: CASSPDRGPYEQYF. The CDR3 DNA reads TGTGCCAGCAGCCCCGACAGGGGACCATACGAGCAGTACTTC. The gene calls are TRBV7-8 and TRBJ2-7; 8 positions agree with TRBD1. The CDR3 covers 14 residues. CDR1 is SGHVS and CDR2 is FQNEAQ in the germline V gene. Losses at the gene ends were 5 bases for V and 4 bases for J; bases not matched to a gene: 7.

In the case of this clone: This sample includes further DNA sequences coding for the same CDR3. V gene TRBV5-1 combines with J gene TRBJ2-5; D is undetermined. The CDR3 is 14 residues long. Deletions cut 4 bases from V and 1 base from J, with 11 bases between. Germline CDR1 reads SGHRS; CDR2 reads YFSETQ. The CDR3 coding sequence is TGCGCCAGCAGCCCCGGATCCACCCAAGAGACCCAGTACTTC. Protein: CASSPGSTQETQYF.

The genes are TRBV27 and TRBJ2-3, with D unclear. The CDR3 is made up of 14 amino acids. The V gene lost 4 bases and the J gene lost 1 base, with 9 bases spanning the gap. Germline V gene data show CDR1 as MNHEY and CDR2 as SMNVEV (reference sequence). The CDR3 loop reads CASSYTPRTDTQYF. CDR3 DNA sequence: TGTGCCAGCAGTTATACCCCCCGCACAGATACGCAGTATTTT.

A remark on this clone: Its ends do not fully match the called genes, so a read error is possible. V is TRBV9 and J is TRBJ2-3, with D possibly being TRBD2 (6 bases). This CDR3 is 14 amino acids long. Germline CDR1 SGDLS, CDR2 YYNGEE. The chain's CDR3 is CASSVGRGTDAQYF. The CDR3 bases are TGTGCCAGCAGCGTAGGGAGGGGCACAGATGCGCAGTATTTT.